The 9 T cell receptor beta chains below all came from one sample that was sequenced in a study of shared clonotypes between healthy human individuals. As defined, naive CD8 cells were CD45RO-negative and positively selected for CCR7, with terminally differentiated effector memory CD45RA+ cells excluded. The table came from immunoSEQ multiplex PCR; TCRdb's copy has only in-frame clones and leaves some out. The sample has millions of clones, roughly 95% seen once. Sequences were obtained from naive CD8+ T cells sorted from blood. The receptors originated from a man younger than 35 in good health.

This chain joins TRBV6-1 and TRBJ2-7; tentatively, D is TRBD1 (6 bases). The germline V gene encodes CDR1 MNHNS and CDR2 SASEGT. This CDR3 spans 16 amino acids. Between the trimmed V and J ends, which lost 4 bases and 2 bases, there was a span of 18 bases. The CDR3 DNA sequence: TGTGCCAGCAGTGCCCTCCCGACAGGCCTCGCCTACGAGCAGTACTTC. Translated: CASSALPTGLAYEQYF.

J is TRBJ1-2 and V is TRBV7-2; 10 nucleotides align to TRBD1. The CDR3 consists of 18 residues. Germline trimming cut 5 bases from V and 0 bases from J; bases unmatched to any gene: 12. CDR1 is SGHTA, CDR2 FQGNSA, per germline. The CDR3 nucleotides are TGTGCCAGCAGCCAAAGACAGGGGGCAAATGAAGCTAACTATGGCTACACCTTC. This translates into CASSQRQGANEANYGYTF.

This chain uses TRBV7-9 with TRBJ2-7; 12 bases align to TRBD2. Germline V lookup: CDR1 SEHNR, CDR2 FQNEAQ (reference sequence). The CDR3 is 16 residues long. Losses at the gene ends were 1 base for V and 2 bases for J; bases not matched to a gene: 3. CDR3: CASSLVGLAGTYEQYF. The CDR3 region has the DNA TGTGCCAGCAGCTTAGTCGGACTAGCGGGAACCTACGAGCAGTACTTC.

V gene TRBV5-6 combines with J gene TRBJ1-5, with D perhaps matching TRBD1 (6 bases). CDR3 length: 12 amino acids. CDR1 SGHDT and CDR2 YYEEEE come from the germline V gene. The V end lost 0 bases, the J end lost 9 bases, and 7 bases lay between the germline ends. The DNA for the CDR3 is TGTGCCAGCAGCTTGGTAGGGGGGCCCCAGCATTTT. Translated: CASSLVGGPQHF.

The rearrangement links TRBV30 to TRBJ1-5; TRBD1 agrees at 8 bases. The V and J ends lost 4 bases and 3 bases, in that order; junction bases with no gene match: 5. The CDR3 runs to 14 residues. Germline CDR1 GTSNPN, CDR2 SVGIG (reference sequence). In nucleotides, the CDR3 is TGTGCCTGGACACCGGGACAGGACAATCAGCCCCAGCATTTT. It is translated as CAWTPGQDNQPQHF.

The chain uses TRBV29-1 and TRBJ2-7, with 14 positions matching TRBD2. The germline V gene encodes CDR1 SQVTM and CDR2 ANQGSEA. The CDR3 is 16 amino acids. The CDR3 sequence is CRETGTSGGRSYEQYF. CDR3 nucleotide sequence: TGCAGGGAAACCGGGACTAGCGGGGGTCGGTCCTACGAGCAGTACTTC.

Comments on this clone: Other nucleotide sequences in the sample specify the same CDR3. The chain has TRBV27 and TRBJ2-3, with a weak D call TRBD1 (5 bases). The germline V gene encodes CDR1 MNHEY and CDR2 SMNVEV (reference sequence). The CDR3 runs to 13 residues. V was shortened by 3 bases and J by 6 bases, with 10 bases between the two germline ends. CDR3 loop: CASSFQGPDTQYF. Written as DNA, the CDR3 is TGTGCCAGCAGTTTCCAGGGCCCGGATACGCAGTATTTT.

The genes are TRBV7-9 and TRBJ2-5; D is ambiguous. This CDR3 has 14 residues. Germline assignment: CDR1 SEHNR and CDR2 FQNEAQ (reference sequence). V dropped 5 bases and J dropped 5 bases, with 15 bases sitting between them. DNA of the CDR3: TGTGCCAGCAGCCCCACTCAACCTGGGGAGACCCAGTACTTC. Amino acids: CASSPTQPGETQYF.

V is TRBV27 and J is TRBJ2-1; D may be TRBD1 (5 bases). The CDR3 loop spans 13 amino acids. From germline, CDR1 is MNHEY and CDR2 SMNVEV (reference sequence). V lost 5 bases and J lost 5, with 10 bases in between. The CDR3 nucleotides are TGTGCCAGCAGTGAACAGGATAACAATGAGCAGTTCTTC. Protein sequence: CASSEQDNNEQFF.